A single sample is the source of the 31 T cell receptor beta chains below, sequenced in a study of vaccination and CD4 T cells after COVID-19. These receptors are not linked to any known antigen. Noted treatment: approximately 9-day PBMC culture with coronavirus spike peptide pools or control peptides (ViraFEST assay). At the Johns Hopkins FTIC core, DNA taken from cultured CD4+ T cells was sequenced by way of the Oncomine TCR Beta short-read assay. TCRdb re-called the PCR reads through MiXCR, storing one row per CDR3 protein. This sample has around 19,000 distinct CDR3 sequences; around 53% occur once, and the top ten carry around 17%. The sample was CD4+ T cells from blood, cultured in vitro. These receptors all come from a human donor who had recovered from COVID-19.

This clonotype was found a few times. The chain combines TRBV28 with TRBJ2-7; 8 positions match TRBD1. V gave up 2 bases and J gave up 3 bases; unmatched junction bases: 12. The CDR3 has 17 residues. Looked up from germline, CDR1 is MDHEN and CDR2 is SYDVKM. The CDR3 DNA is TGTGCCAGCAGTTTAAGGGGGAACCCGGACAGGGTCTACGAGCAGTACTTC. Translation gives CASSLRGNPDRVYEQYF.

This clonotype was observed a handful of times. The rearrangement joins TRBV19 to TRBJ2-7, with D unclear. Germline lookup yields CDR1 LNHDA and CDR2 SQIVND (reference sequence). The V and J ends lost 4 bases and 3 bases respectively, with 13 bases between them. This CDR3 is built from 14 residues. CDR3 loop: CASSTPMRNYEQYF. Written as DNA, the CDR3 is TGTGCCAGTAGTACGCCCATGAGAAACTACGAGCAGTACTTC.

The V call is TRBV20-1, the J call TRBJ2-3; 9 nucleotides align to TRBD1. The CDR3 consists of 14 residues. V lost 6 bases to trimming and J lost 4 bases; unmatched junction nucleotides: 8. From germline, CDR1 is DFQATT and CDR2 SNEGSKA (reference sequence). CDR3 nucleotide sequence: TGCAGTGCCCACACAGGGGGCAACGCAGATACGCAGTATTTT. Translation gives CSAHTGGNADTQYF.

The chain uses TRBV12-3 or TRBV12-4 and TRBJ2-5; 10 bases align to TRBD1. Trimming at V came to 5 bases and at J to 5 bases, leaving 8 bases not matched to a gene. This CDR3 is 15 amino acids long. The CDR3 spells CASSRGQGIRETQYF. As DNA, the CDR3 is TGTGCCAGCAGTCGGGGACAGGGGATAAGGGAGACCCAGTACTTC.

The CDR3 DNA reads as TGTGCCAGCCCCCAACAGGGAAACCAAGAGACCCAGTACTTC. Encoded protein: CASPQQGNQETQYF. V gene TRBV2 combines with J gene TRBJ2-5, with D possibly being TRBD1 (6 bases). The V end lost 8 bases, the J end lost 0 bases, and 13 bases lay between the germline ends. The germline gives CDR1 SNHLY, CDR2 FYNNEI. CDR3 length: 14 amino acids.

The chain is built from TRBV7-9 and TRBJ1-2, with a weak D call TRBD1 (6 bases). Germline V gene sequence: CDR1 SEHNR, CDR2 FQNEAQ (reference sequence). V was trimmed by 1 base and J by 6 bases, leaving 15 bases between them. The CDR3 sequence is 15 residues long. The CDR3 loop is CASSLEVGYRDGYTF. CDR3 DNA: TGTGCCAGCAGCTTAGAAGTAGGCTACAGGGATGGCTACACCTTC. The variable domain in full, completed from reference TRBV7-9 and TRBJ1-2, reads DTGVSQNPRHKITKRGQNVTFRCDPISEHNRLYWYRQTLGQGPEFLTYFQNEAQLEKSRLLSDRFSAERPKGSFSTLEIQRTEQGDSAMYLCASSLEVGYRDGYTFGSGTRLTVV.

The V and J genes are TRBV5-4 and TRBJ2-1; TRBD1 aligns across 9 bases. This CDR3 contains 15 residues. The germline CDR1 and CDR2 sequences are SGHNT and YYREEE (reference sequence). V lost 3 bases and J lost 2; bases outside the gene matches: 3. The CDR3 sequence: CASSSRDRAYNEQFF. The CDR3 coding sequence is TGTGCCAGCAGCTCCCGGGACAGGGCCTACAATGAGCAGTTCTTC.

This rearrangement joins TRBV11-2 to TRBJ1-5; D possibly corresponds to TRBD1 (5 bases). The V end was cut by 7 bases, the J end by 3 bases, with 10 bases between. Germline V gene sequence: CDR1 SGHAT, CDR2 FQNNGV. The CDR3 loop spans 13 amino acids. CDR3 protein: CASITGTNQPQHF. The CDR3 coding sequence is TGTGCCAGCATAACAGGTACCAATCAGCCCCAGCATTTT.

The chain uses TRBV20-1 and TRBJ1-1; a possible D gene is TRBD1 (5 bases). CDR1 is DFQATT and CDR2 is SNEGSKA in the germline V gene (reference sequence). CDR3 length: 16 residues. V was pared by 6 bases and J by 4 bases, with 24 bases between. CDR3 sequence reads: CSARRQSLQASTEAFF. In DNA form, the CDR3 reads TGCAGTGCGCGCCGACAGAGCCTCCAAGCGAGCACTGAAGCTTTCTTT.

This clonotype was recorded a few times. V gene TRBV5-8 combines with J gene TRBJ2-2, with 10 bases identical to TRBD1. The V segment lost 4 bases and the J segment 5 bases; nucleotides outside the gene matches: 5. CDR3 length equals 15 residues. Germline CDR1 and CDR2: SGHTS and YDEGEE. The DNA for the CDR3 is TGTGCCAGCAGCGGGCGGACAGGGGGGACCGGGGAGCTGTTTTTT. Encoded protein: CASSGRTGGTGELFF.

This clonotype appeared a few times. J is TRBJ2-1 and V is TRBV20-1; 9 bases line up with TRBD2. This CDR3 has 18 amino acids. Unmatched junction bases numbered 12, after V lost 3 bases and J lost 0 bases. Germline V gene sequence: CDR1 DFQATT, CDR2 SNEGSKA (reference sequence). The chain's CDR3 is CSARAGSGGTSSYNEQFF. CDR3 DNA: TGCAGTGCTAGGGCGGGGAGCGGGGGGACCAGCTCCTACAATGAGCAGTTCTTC.

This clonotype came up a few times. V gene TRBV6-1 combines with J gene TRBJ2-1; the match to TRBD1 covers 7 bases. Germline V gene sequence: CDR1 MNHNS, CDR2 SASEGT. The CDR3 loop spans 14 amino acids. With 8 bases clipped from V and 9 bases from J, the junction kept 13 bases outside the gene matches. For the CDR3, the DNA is TGTGCCAGCCGAAGCTTGGGACAGATCACTGAGCAGTTCTTC. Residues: CASRSLGQITEQFF.

This chain's CDR3 is CASSSRQGQSTDTQYF. In DNA, the CDR3 is TGTGCCAGCAGTAGCCGACAGGGCCAAAGCACAGATACGCAGTATTTT. This chain joins TRBV6-1 and TRBJ2-3; 7 nucleotides line up with TRBD1. V trimming: 5 bases; J trimming: 0 bases; junction bases outside the gene matches: 8. The germline V gene has CDR1 MNHNS and CDR2 SASEGT. The CDR3 spans 16 residues.

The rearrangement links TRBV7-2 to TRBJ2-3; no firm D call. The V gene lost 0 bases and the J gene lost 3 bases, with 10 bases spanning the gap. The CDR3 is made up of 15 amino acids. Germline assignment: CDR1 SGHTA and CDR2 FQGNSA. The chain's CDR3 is CASSLALGRTDTQYF. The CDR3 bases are TGTGCCAGCAGCTTAGCGTTGGGAAGGACAGATACGCAGTATTTT.

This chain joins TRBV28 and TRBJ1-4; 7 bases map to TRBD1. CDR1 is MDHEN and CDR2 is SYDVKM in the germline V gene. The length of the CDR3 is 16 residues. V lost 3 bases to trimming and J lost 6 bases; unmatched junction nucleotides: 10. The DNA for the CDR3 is TGTGCCAGCAGTTTTTCCCCCCCGCAGGGGGATGAAAAACTGTTTTTT. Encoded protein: CASSFSPPQGDEKLFF.

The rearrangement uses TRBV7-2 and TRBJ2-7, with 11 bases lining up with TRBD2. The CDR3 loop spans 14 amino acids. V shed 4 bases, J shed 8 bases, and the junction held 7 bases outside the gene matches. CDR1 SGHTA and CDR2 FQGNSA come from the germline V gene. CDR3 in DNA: TGTGCCAGCAGCTCCATCACTAGCGGGAGCAAGCAGTACTTC. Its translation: CASSSITSGSKQYF.

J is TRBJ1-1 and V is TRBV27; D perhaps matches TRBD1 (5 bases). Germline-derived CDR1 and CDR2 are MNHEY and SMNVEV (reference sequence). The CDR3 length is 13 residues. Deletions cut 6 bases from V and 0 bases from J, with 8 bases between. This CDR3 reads CASRGALNTEAFF. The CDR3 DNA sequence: TGTGCCAGCAGAGGGGCATTGAACACTGAAGCTTTCTTT.

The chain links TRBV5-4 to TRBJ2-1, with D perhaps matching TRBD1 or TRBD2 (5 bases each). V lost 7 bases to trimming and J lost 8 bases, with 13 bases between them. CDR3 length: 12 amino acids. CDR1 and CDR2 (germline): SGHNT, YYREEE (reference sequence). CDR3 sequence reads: CASQKGSYEQFF. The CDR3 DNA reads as TGTGCCAGCCAGAAGGGGAGCTATGAGCAGTTCTTC.

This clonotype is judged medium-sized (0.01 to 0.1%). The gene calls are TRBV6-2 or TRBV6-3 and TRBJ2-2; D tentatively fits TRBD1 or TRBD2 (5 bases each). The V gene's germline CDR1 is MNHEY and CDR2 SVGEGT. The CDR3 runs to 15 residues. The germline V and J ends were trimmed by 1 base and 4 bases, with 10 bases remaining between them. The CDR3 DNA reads TGTGCCAGCAGTTACTGGGGGTTTGGCACCGGGGAGCTGTTTTTT. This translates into CASSYWGFGTGELFF.

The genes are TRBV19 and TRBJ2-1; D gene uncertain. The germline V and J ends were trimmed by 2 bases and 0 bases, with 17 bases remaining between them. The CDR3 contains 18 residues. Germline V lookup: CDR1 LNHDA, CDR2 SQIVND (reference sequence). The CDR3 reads CASSITLGSQSSYNEQFF. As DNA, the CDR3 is TGTGCCAGTAGTATAACCCTCGGCAGCCAGAGCTCCTACAATGAGCAGTTCTTC. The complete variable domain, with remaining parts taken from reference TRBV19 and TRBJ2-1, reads DGGITQSPKYLFRKEGQNVTLSCEQNLNHDAMYWYRQDPGQGLRLIYYSQIVNDFQKGDIAEGYSVSREKKESFPLTVTSAQKNPTAFYLCASSITLGSQSSYNEQFFGPGTRLTVL.

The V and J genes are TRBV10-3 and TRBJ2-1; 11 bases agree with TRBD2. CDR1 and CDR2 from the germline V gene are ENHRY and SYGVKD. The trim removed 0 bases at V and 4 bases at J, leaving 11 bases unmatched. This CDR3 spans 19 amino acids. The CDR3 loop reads CAISESGGSGRAGYNEQFF. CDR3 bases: TGTGCCATCAGTGAGTCGGGAGGTAGCGGGAGGGCCGGGTACAATGAGCAGTTCTTC.

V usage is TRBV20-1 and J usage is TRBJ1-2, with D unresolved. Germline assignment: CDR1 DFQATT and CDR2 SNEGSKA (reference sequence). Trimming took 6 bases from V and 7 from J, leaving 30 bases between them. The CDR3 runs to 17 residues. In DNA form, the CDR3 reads TGCAGTGCCACAGTAATATCCGGGCAGGAGTTAAGAGGTGGCTACACCTTC. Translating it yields CSATVISGQELRGGYTF.

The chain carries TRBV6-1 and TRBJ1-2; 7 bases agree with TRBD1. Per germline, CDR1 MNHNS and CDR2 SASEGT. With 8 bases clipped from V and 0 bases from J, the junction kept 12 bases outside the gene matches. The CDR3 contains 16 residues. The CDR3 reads CASPFRGQSSNYGYTF. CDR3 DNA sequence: TGTGCCAGCCCGTTCCGGGGACAGAGTTCTAACTATGGCTACACCTTC.

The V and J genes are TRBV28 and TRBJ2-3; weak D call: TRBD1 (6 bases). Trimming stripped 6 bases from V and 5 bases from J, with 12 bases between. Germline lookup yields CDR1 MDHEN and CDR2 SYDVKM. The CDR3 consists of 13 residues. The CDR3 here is CASSQPDRDTQYF. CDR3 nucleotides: TGTGCCAGCAGCCAACCGGACAGAGATACGCAGTATTTT.

In DNA, the CDR3 is TGTGCCAGCAGTTCCTACGGGGGGGTTGGAAACACCATATATTTT. It codes for CASSSYGGVGNTIYF. The V and J genes are TRBV6-5 and TRBJ1-3, with D possibly being TRBD1 (5 bases). Trimming removed 4 bases from V and 3 bases from J, with 13 bases in between. This CDR3 contains 15 residues. CDR1 MNHEY and CDR2 SVGAGI come from the germline V gene.

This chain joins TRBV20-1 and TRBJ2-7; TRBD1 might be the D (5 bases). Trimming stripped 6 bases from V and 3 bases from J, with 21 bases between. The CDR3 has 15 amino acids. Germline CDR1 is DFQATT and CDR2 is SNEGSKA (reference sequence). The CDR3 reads CSALGLTLTRYEQYF. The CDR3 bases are TGCAGTGCCCTGGGGCTAACTCTTACGCGCTACGAGCAGTACTTC.

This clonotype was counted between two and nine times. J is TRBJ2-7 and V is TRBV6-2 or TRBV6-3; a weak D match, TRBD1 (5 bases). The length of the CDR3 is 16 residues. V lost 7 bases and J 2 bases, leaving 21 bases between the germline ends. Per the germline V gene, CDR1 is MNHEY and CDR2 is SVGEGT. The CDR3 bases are TGTGCCAGCACCTTAGGGGTGCGGCAGGAAACCTACGAGCAGTACTTC. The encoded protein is CASTLGVRQETYEQYF.

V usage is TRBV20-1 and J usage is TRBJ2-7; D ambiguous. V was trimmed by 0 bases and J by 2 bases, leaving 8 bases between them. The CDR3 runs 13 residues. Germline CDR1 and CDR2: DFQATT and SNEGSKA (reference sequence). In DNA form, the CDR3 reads TGCAGTGCTAGAGATTTACCCACCTACGAGCAGTACTTC. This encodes CSARDLPTYEQYF.

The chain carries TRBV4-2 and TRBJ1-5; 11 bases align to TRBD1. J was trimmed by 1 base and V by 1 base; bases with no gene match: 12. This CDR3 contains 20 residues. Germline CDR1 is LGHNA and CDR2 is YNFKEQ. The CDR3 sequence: CASSQVNSGQGARSNQPQHF. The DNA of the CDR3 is TGTGCCAGCAGCCAAGTAAATTCAGGACAGGGGGCTCGGAGCAATCAGCCCCAGCATTTT.

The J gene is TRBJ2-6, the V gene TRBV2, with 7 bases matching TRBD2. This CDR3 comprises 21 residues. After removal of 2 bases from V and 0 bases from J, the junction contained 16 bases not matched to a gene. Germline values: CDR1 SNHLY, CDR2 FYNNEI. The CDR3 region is CASSEWARVGGGNSGANVLTF. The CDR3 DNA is TGTGCCAGCAGTGAATGGGCGAGAGTTGGGGGGGGAAACTCTGGGGCCAACGTCCTGACTTTC.

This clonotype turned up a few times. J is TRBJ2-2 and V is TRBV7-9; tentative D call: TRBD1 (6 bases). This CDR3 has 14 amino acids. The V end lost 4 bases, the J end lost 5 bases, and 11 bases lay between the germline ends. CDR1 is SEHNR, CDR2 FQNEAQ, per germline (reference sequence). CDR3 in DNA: TGTGCCAGCAGCTGGACCCAGGGGACCGGGGAGCTGTTTTTT. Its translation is CASSWTQGTGELFF.